These T cell receptor beta chains were read from a single sample in a study of blood T cell repertoires in COVID-19. Produced via immunoSEQ multiplex PCR; TCRdb's table is partial and in-frame only. Among approximately 130,000 clones listed, around 85% were seen once. The material sequenced was peripheral blood. These receptors were obtained from a human donor in a cohort sampled during active COVID-19. The CDR3 runs from the conserved cysteine through the conserved F or W. The D gene is left open where the match is weak. A clone size is listed for some rows: how often the clone was seen (once, few, many), or a class if it is expanded.

- | - | TRBJ2-1 | TRBV6-2/TRBV6-3 | CASSYAVYNEQFF | TGTGCCAGCAGTTACGCAGTTTACAATGAGCAGTTCTTC
TRBD2 | once | TRBJ2-1 | TRBV9 | CASSGGLAEEDEQFF | TGTGCCAGCAGCGGGGGACTAGCGGAGGAAGATGAGCAGTTCTTC
- | - | TRBJ1-4 | TRBV5-1 | CASSLETGNEKLFF | TGCGCCAGCAGCTTGGAAACGGGTAATGAAAAACTGTTTTTT
TRBD1 | - | TRBJ2-1 | TRBV6-2/TRBV6-3 | CASSYSRTGSSYNEQFF | TGTGCCAGCAGTTACTCTAGGACAGGGAGCTCCTACAATGAGCAGTTCTTC
TRBD1 | - | TRBJ1-5 | TRBV6-2/TRBV6-3 | CASSYPTGFGSNQPQHF | TGTGCCAGCAGTTATCCGACAGGGTTTGGGAGCAATCAGCCCCAGCATTTT
- | - | TRBJ1-1 | TRBV28 | CASGRPRGSTEAFF | TGTGCCAGTGGCCGCCCCCGAGGGAGCACTGAAGCTTTCTTT
TRBD1 | - | TRBJ2-5 | TRBV13 | CASSLGRQGETQYF | TGTGCCAGCAGCTTAGGCCGACAGGGAGAGACCCAGTACTTC
- | - | TRBJ2-6 | TRBV7-2 | CASSSKTGSGANVLTF | TGTGCCAGCAGCTCGAAAACCGGCTCTGGGGCCAACGTCCTGACTTTC
- | - | TRBJ1-5 | TRBV7-6 | CASSLDTGMAGQPQHF | TGTGCCAGCAGCTTAGACACAGGGATGGCTGGTCAGCCCCAGCATTTT
- | - | TRBJ2-2 | TRBV24-1 | CATGRDFTGELFF | TGTGCTACCGGGAGAGATTTCACCGGGGAGCTGTTTTTT
- | - | TRBJ1-1 | TRBV28 | CASSLYGGNTEAFF | TGTGCCAGCAGTTTATACGGGGGGAACACTGAAGCTTTCTTT
- | - | TRBJ2-5 | TRBV4-3 | CASSQDFDGSETQYF | TGCGCCAGCAGCCAAGATTTTGACGGGAGTGAGACCCAGTACTTC
- | - | TRBJ2-5 | TRBV12-3/TRBV12-4 | CASSTGGETQYF | TGTGCCAGCAGTACAGGTGGGGAGACCCAGTACTTC
- | - | TRBJ2-1 | TRBV7-2 | CASSSGYNEQFF | TGTGCCAGCAGCTCCGGCTACAATGAGCAGTTCTTC
- | - | TRBJ1-1 | TRBV25-1 | CASSSGVTEAFF | TGTGCCAGCAGTTCAGGGGTTACTGAAGCTTTCTTT
- | once | TRBJ1-5 | TRBV4-1 | CASREVGFNQPQHF | TGCGCCAGCAGGGAGGTGGGATTCAATCAGCCCCAGCATTTT
TRBD1 | once | TRBJ1-6 | TRBV6-5 | CASSTTGTGDSPLHF | TGTGCCAGCAGTACTACCGGGACAGGAGACTCACCCCTCCACTTT
- | - | TRBJ2-5 | TRBV5-4 | CASSLGASAKETQYF | TGTGCCAGCAGCCTGGGGGCTAGCGCGAAAGAGACCCAGTACTTC
TRBD1 | - | TRBJ2-6 | TRBV5-4 | CASSPILGQGASGANVLTF | TGTGCCAGCAGCCCTATTCTCGGCCAGGGGGCATCTGGGGCCAACGTCCTGACTTTC
TRBD1 | - | TRBJ1-6 | TRBV29-1 | CSVEPPTPSTGNSPLHF | TGCAGCGTTGAACCCCCGACCCCGTCGACAGGGAATTCACCCCTCCACTTT
- | - | TRBJ2-1 | TRBV9 | CASSDQGLLYNEQFF | TGTGCCAGCAGCGATCAGGGTCTCTTATACAATGAGCAGTTCTTC
- | - | TRBJ2-2 | TRBV9 | CASSVVAGELFF | TGTGCCAGCAGCGTAGTAGCCGGGGAGCTGTTTTTT
- | once | TRBJ1-1 | TRBV10-3 | CAISDSADSVTEGAFF | TGTGCCATCAGTGACTCTGCAGATTCCGTGACGGAGGGAGCTTTCTTT
- | once | TRBJ2-2 | TRBV19 | CASSNLETGELFF | TGTGCCAGTAGTAACCTAGAGACCGGGGAGCTGTTTTTT
TRBD2 | - | TRBJ2-1 | TRBV19 | CASSTLAGARRKYNEQFF | TGTGCCAGTAGTACTTTAGCGGGAGCCCGCCGAAAATACAATGAGCAGTTCTTC
- | once | TRBJ1-2 | TRBV28 | CASSPTGIPNYGYTF | TGTGCCAGCAGTCCGACGGGGATACCAAACTATGGCTACACCTTC
TRBD1 | few | TRBJ1-3 | TRBV28 | CASKPDRAGNTIYF | TGTGCCAGCAAACCGGACAGGGCTGGAAACACCATATATTTT
- | - | TRBJ2-7 | TRBV10-3 | CAISEGQNLEQYF | TGTGCCATCAGTGAGGGACAAAACCTCGAGCAGTACTTC
TRBD1 | - | TRBJ1-4 | TRBV20-1 | CSASGTGDEKLFF | TGCAGTGCTAGTGGGACAGGTGACGAAAAACTGTTTTTT
- | - | TRBJ1-3 | TRBV9 | CASSANSPRGVGSGNTIYF | TGTGCCAGCAGCGCAAACTCTCCCCGCGGGGTCGGCTCTGGAAACACCATATATTTT